This TCR beta chain was documented in a study of cytomegalovirus exposure and HLA in healthy donors. Study results and limitations: In vitro work confirmed that a few CMV-associated chains recognize CMV antigens. Exclusion applied to some V segments, including TRBV6-2 and TRBV6-3, as they were indistinguishable.

This clone was detected a few times. The antigen is undetermined. Germline CDR1 is SGHNT and CDR2 is YENEEA. The CDR3 runs to 13 residues. V lost 0 bases and J lost 3, with 5 bases in between. PCR employed 60 Vbeta and 13 Jbeta primers. Assay used: immunoSEQ multiplex PCR; TCRdb lists only in-frame clones, some missing. This sample has 70,000 to 95,000 clones, with 70% to 85% found just once. Input material: PBMCs. J is TRBJ2-5 and V is TRBV11-3; D is uncertain. This TCR derives from a man aged 30 to 45 in good health and CMV-seropositive. The CDR3 DNA sequence: TGTGCCAGCAGCTTAGACCCGGAAGAGACCCAGTACTTC. It is translated as CASSLDPEETQYF.